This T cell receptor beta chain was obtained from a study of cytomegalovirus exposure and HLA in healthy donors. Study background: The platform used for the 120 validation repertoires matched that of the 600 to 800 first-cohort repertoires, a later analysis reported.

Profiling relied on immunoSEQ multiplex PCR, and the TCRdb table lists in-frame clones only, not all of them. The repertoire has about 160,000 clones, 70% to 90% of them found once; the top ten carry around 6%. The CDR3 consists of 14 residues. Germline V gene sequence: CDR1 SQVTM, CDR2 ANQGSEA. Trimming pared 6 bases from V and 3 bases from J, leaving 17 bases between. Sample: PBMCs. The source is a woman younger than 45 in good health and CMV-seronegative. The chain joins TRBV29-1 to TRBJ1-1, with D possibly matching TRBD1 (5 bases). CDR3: CSVRQGGTYTEAFF. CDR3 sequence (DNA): TGCAGCGTACGGCAGGGAGGTACTTACACTGAAGCTTTCTTT.